This TCR beta chain derives from a study of response to subunit inactivated influenza vaccine. In its sample, this clonotype was seen many times. Antigen specificity is unknown. TCRdb recomputed calls from the RT-PCR reads with MiXCR, one row per CDR3 protein. Among around 540,000 distinct CDR3 sequences, about an eighth were seen once, and the ten largest hold roughly a tenth. Whole-study findings and limits: Each seasonal flu vaccination may recruit only limited new T cells, authors suggested.

The TCR was taken from a man aged 50-59 years who received an inactivated influenza vaccine. Here the sequenced sample was PBMCs from blood, taken on the day of vaccination.

CDR3 sequence: CASSYSMEGLSYEQYF. In nucleotides, the CDR3 is TGTGCCAGCAGTTACTCGATGGAGGGGCTGTCCTACGAGCAGTACTTC. The V call is TRBV6-5, the J call TRBJ2-7; maybe TRBD2 (6 bases). The germline V gene has CDR1 MNHEY and CDR2 SVGAGI. This CDR3 spans 16 amino acids. With 0 bases removed from V and 1 base from J, the gap between germline ends came to 13 bases.